This entry is about one T cell receptor (beta chain). Its target is unknown. Primers included in the PCR were 60 Vbeta and 13 Jbeta primers. The repertoire was sequenced with immunoSEQ multiplex PCR; TCRdb's copy has only in-frame clones and lacks some. The sample holds approximately 100,000 clones, about three quarters seen once. Healthy bone marrow donors formed the donor group. This sample stems from a study of cytomegalovirus exposure and HLA in healthy donors. The study, taken as a whole, reports: Cytomegalovirus status, reportedly, was diagnosed with high specificity and sensitivity by the classifier. The later analysis indicated that the majority of CMV-associated TCR beta chains appeared HLA-restricted.

The source material was PBMCs. The clonotype was recovered from a woman between 45 and 65 years old in good health and CMV-seropositive.

In nucleotides, the CDR3 is TGTGCCAGCAGCTTAGCGGACTCCCTCTCCTACGAGCAGTACTTC. It is translated as CASSLADSLSYEQYF. This rearrangement joins TRBV7-2 to TRBJ2-7; tentative D call: TRBD2 (5 bases). CDR3 length equals 15 residues. Germline V gives CDR1 SGHTA, CDR2 FQGNSA. V was trimmed by 0 bases and J by 0 bases, leaving 9 bases between them.